This T cell receptor beta chain was profiled in a study of technical replicates of blood from a handful of donors. TCRdb's copy holds only in-frame clones and misses some; the assay was immunoSEQ multiplex PCR. This sample has about 12,000 clones, with 90% to 95% found just once. The CDR3 covers 15 residues. V was pared by 3 bases and J by 5 bases, with 13 bases between. CDR1 is SGHAT, CDR2 FQNNGV, per germline. This clone turned up a few times. The source is a human donor in good health. The sample consisted of PBMCs. V is TRBV11-2 and J is TRBJ2-2, with D tentatively TRBD2 (5 bases). As DNA, the CDR3 is TGTGCCAGCAGCTTTCGGGGTGGTAATACCGGGGAGCTGTTTTTT. It specifies CASSFRGGNTGELFF.